The sequence of this T cell receptor beta chain was determined in a study of response to subunit inactivated influenza vaccine. The CDR3 is made up of 15 amino acids. Trimming left V 0 bases short and J 0 bases short, with 8 bases between. Germline CDR1 is ENHRY and CDR2 is SYGVKD. The sample holds a few counts of this clonotype. Antigen unknown. In TCRdb, the RT-PCR reads were re-called with MiXCR into one record per CDR3 protein. This table has roughly 700,000 distinct CDR3 sequences, approximately 15% appearing once. General observations from the study: Few additional T cells are recruited per seasonal influenza vaccination, authors suggested.

The V and J genes are TRBV10-3 and TRBJ2-5; unclear D gene. The starting material was PBMCs from blood, obtained roughly 2 weeks before vaccination. This clonotype was obtained from a man aged 45-60 years who received an inactivated influenza vaccine. CDR3 coding DNA: TGTGCCATCAGTGAGTCGACGTCGTACCAAGAGACCCAGTACTTC. Its protein product is CAISESTSYQETQYF.